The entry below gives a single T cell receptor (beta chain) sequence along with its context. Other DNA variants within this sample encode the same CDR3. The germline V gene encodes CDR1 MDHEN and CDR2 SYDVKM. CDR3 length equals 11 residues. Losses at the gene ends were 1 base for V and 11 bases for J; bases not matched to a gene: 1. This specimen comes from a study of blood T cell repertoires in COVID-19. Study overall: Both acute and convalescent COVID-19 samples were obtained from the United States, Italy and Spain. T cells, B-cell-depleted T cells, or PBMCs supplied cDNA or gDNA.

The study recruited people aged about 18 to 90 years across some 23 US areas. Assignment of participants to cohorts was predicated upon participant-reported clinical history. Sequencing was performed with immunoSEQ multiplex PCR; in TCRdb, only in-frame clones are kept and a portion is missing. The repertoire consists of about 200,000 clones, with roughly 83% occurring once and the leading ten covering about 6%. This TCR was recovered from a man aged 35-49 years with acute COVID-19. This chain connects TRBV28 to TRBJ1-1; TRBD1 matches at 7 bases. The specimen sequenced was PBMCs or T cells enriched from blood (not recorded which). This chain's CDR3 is CASSLSGGAFF. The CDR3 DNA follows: TGTGCCAGCAGTTTATCAGGGGGGGCTTTCTTT.